This passage covers 30 T cell receptor beta chains from one sample sequenced in a study of blood T cell repertoires in COVID-19. Only in-frame clones appear in the TCRdb table, and some are missing; sequencing was by immunoSEQ multiplex PCR. This sample has around 9,800 clones, with 70% to 90% found just once. Sequenced: peripheral blood. These TCRs come from a man aged 25-45 years with active or convalescent COVID-19.

This clone was picked up a small number of times. The chain uses TRBV6-1 and TRBJ2-2; D gene uncertain. The V end lost 1 base, the J end lost 5 bases, and 5 bases lay between the germline ends. The CDR3 extends over 13 amino acids. Germline CDR1 MNHNS, CDR2 SASEGT. CDR3 DNA sequence: TGTGCCAGCAGTGAAGAGGAGACCGGGGAGCTGTTTTTT. This translates into CASSEEETGELFF.

This chain uses TRBV7-3 with TRBJ2-1, with D tentatively TRBD2 (6 bases). This CDR3 comprises 15 residues. Looked up from germline, CDR1 is SGHTA and CDR2 is FQGTGA. The V end was cut by 3 bases, the J end by 2 bases, with 11 bases between. CDR3 residues: CASSFGTPPYNEQFF. For the CDR3, the DNA is TGTGCCAGCAGCTTCGGGACTCCCCCCTACAATGAGCAGTTCTTC.

The rearrangement joins TRBV5-4 to TRBJ2-1; tentative D call: TRBD2 (7 bases). From germline, CDR1 is SGHNT and CDR2 YYREEE (reference sequence). There are 16 residues in the CDR3. V lost 4 bases to trimming and J lost 6 bases, with 20 bases between them. The CDR3 reads CASSSLGGGLINEQFF. In DNA form, the CDR3 reads TGTGCCAGCAGCAGTCTAGGGGGGGGGCTAATCAATGAGCAGTTCTTC. Complete variable domain (other parts from reference TRBV5-4 and TRBJ2-1): ETGVTQSPTHLIKTRGQQVTLRCSSQSGHNTVSWYQQALGQGPQFIFQYYREEENGRGNFPPRFSGLQFPNYSSELNVNALELDDSALYLCASSSLGGGLINEQFFGPGTRLTVL.

The V and J genes are TRBV19 and TRBJ1-5; the D gene is possibly TRBD1 (6 bases). Trimming removed 5 bases at V and 6 bases at J, with 11 bases between. This CDR3 region has 13 residues. The germline V gene has CDR1 LNHDA and CDR2 SQIVND (reference sequence). The CDR3: CASSGGGLQPQHF. In DNA form, the CDR3 reads TGTGCCAGTAGTGGGGGGGGGCTTCAGCCCCAGCATTTT.

This clone was seen more than once but under ten times. V and J are TRBV30 and TRBJ1-5, with 7 nucleotides matching TRBD1. V gave up 1 base and J gave up 7 bases; unmatched junction bases: 4. The germline gives CDR1 GTSNPN, CDR2 SVGIG (reference sequence). The CDR3 loop spans 13 amino acids. CDR3: CAWSDRGRQPQHF. For the CDR3, the DNA is TGTGCCTGGAGTGACAGGGGTAGACAGCCCCAGCATTTT. Full variable domain (missing parts from reference TRBV30 and TRBJ1-5): SQTIHQWPATLVQPVGSPLSLECTVEGTSNPNLYWYRQAAGRGLQLLFYSVGIGQISSEVPQNLSASRPQDRQFILSSKKLLLSDSGFYLCAWSDRGRQPQHFGDGTRLSIL.

The chain links TRBV6-5 to TRBJ2-3, with TRBD2 matching 7 bases. Per the germline V gene, CDR1 is MNHEY and CDR2 is SVGAGI. This CDR3 region has 14 residues. V dropped 7 bases and J dropped 1; count of bases not matched to a gene: 5. Here the CDR3 DNA reads TGTGCCAGCACCAGAAGCGGGGGCACAGATACGCAGTATTTT. Its translation is CASTRSGGTDTQYF.

V and J are TRBV7-9 and TRBJ1-2, with 7 bases aligning to TRBD1. Germline assignment: CDR1 SEHNR and CDR2 FQNEAQ (reference sequence). With V trimmed by 0 bases and J by 8 bases, 3 bases remained unmatched. The CDR3 is made up of 13 amino acids. CDR3 in amino acids: CASSLAQGIGYTF. The CDR3 bases are TGTGCCAGCAGCTTAGCACAGGGGATCGGCTACACCTTC.

The chain employs TRBV30 and TRBJ1-4, with 8 bases lining up with TRBD1. J was trimmed by 8 bases and V by 1 base; bases with no gene match: 6. The CDR3 extends over 14 amino acids. Germline V lookup: CDR1 GTSNPN, CDR2 SVGIG (reference sequence). The CDR3 spells CAWSDGQGGEKLFF. The CDR3 region has the DNA TGTGCCTGGAGTGATGGACAGGGAGGGGAAAAACTGTTTTTT.

A single count supports this clone. The DNA for the CDR3 is TGTGCCAGCAGCCAACGGAGATCCACCGGGGAGCTGTTTTTT. Its protein product is CASSQRRSTGELFF. The J gene is TRBJ2-2, the V gene TRBV3-1 (or the pseudogene TRBV3-2), with D hard to call. The ends were cut back, 2 bases at V and 4 bases at J, with 8 bases in the middle. Germline assignment: CDR1 LGHDT and CDR2 YNNKEL (reference sequence). The CDR3 is made up of 14 amino acids.

This clone was seen once. The chain recombines TRBV7-6 with TRBJ2-3; the D gene is possibly TRBD2 (7 bases). This CDR3 region has 17 residues. Germline V gene sequence: CDR1 SGHVS, CDR2 FNYEAQ. Trimming removed 1 base from V and 1 base from J, with 15 bases in between. The CDR3 reads CASSLVFAGARTDTQYF. CDR3 in DNA: TGTGCCAGCAGCTTAGTTTTTGCGGGGGCCCGCACAGATACGCAGTATTTT.

The chain links TRBV12-3 or TRBV12-4 to TRBJ1-2; possibly TRBD1 for D (5 bases). V was shortened by 10 bases and J by 5 bases, with 14 bases between the two germline ends. The CDR3 has 12 residues. This CDR3 reads CATRRGGYGYTF. DNA of the CDR3: TGTGCCACCCGGAGGGGAGGATATGGCTACACCTTC.

This rearrangement joins TRBV6-5 to TRBJ2-2, with D possibly TRBD1 on 5 matching bases. CDR1 is MNHEY and CDR2 is SVGAGI in the germline V gene. The CDR3 contains 15 residues. V shed 6 bases and J shed 3 bases, with 14 bases lying between them. CDR3 nucleotide sequence: TGTGCCAGCAGCTCAATGGAAGGGGACACCGGGGAGCTGTTTTTT. Translating it yields CASSSMEGDTGELFF.

Of note for this clone: One end of the junction varies from germline; a read error may be responsible. This chain joins TRBV5-5 and TRBJ1-1; D is undetermined. Germline CDR1 is SGHKS and CDR2 is YYEKEE (reference sequence). The CDR3 runs to 15 residues. The CDR3 reads CASSQPDFLNTEAFF. The CDR3 nucleotides read TGTGCCAGCAGCCAACCGGACTTTCTGAATACTGAAGCTTTCTTT. The full variable domain, rest sourced from reference TRBV5-5 and TRBJ1-1, is DAGVTQSPTHLIKTRGQQVTLRCSPISGHKSVSWYQQVLGQGPQFIFQYYEKEERGRGNFPDRFSARQFPNYSSELNVNALLLGDSALYLCASSQPDFLNTEAFFGQGTRLTVV.

Only one count was recorded for this clone. The V and J genes are TRBV19 and TRBJ2-2; D ambiguous. V shed 3 bases and J shed 4 bases, with 15 bases lying between them. The CDR3 runs to 16 residues. Germline loops: CDR1 LNHDA, CDR2 SQIVND (reference sequence). Here the CDR3 reads CASSIIFPERTGELFF. The CDR3 DNA reads TGTGCCAGTAGTATCATTTTCCCCGAGCGCACCGGGGAGCTGTTTTTT.

V is TRBV6-4 and J is TRBJ2-3; 13 bases align to TRBD2. V lost 3 bases and J lost 4; bases outside the gene matches: 4. The CDR3 has 16 amino acids. Germline loops: CDR1 MRHNA, CDR2 SNTAGT. CDR3 nucleotides: TGTGCCAGCAGTGAGACTAGCGGGGGGCCATCAGATACGCAGTATTTT. Translated: CASSETSGGPSDTQYF.

This CDR3 is CASARLADTGELFF. For the CDR3, the DNA is TGTGCCAGCGCCCGACTAGCAGACACCGGGGAGCTGTTTTTT. This chain uses TRBV6-4 with TRBJ2-2; TRBD2 aligns across 7 bases. V lost 8 bases to trimming and J lost 3 bases; unmatched junction nucleotides: 6. The CDR3 is 14 residues long. The V gene's germline CDR1 is MRHNA and CDR2 SNTAGT.

This clone was observed a few times. This chain links TRBV6-4 with TRBJ2-2; D remains unclear. V lost 0 bases, J lost 4 bases, and 3 bases lay in between. Germline V gene lookup returns CDR1 MRHNA and CDR2 SNTAGT. The CDR3 covers 13 residues. The CDR3 nucleotides read TGTGCCAGCAGTGACTCAGCCACCGGGGAGCTGTTTTTT. It is translated as CASSDSATGELFF.

The chain combines TRBV29-1 with TRBJ2-2, with 7 bases identical to TRBD1. With V trimmed by 7 bases and J by 3 bases, 5 bases remained unmatched. Germline CDR1 reads SQVTM; CDR2 reads ANQGSEA. There are 13 residues in the CDR3. The CDR3 protein is CSARQGDTGELFF. CDR3 DNA sequence: TGCAGCGCGCGACAGGGCGACACCGGGGAGCTGTTTTTT.

The chain couples TRBV15 to TRBJ2-7; 9 positions agree with TRBD1. V shed 3 bases, J shed 3 bases, and the junction held 0 bases outside the gene matches. CDR1 and CDR2 from the germline V gene are LNHNV and YYDKDF (reference sequence). This CDR3 spans 13 amino acids. CDR3 region: CATSRDRGYEQYF. The CDR3 nucleotides are TGTGCCACCAGCAGGGACAGGGGCTACGAGCAGTACTTC.

This chain uses TRBV4-2 with TRBJ2-1, with 13 bases matching TRBD2. Germline V CDR1 and CDR2: LGHNA, YNFKEQ. This CDR3 spans 16 amino acids. V dropped 4 bases and J dropped 8; count of bases not matched to a gene: 8. DNA of the CDR3: TGTGCCAGCAGCCGATCAACTAGCGGGGGGGCTTATGAGCAGTTCTTC. Translated, it gives CASSRSTSGGAYEQFF.

This clone came up once. This chain links TRBV9 with TRBJ2-1; 8 bases are shared with TRBD2. The germline V gene encodes CDR1 SGDLS and CDR2 YYNGEE. The V and J ends lost 4 bases and 4 bases, in that order; junction bases with no gene match: 10. CDR3 length equals 16 residues. CDR3: CASSPHSGGPYNEQFF. CDR3 DNA sequence: TGTGCCAGCAGCCCCCACAGCGGGGGACCTTACAATGAGCAGTTCTTC. Full variable domain (remainder filled in from reference TRBV9 and TRBJ2-1): DSGVTQTPKHLITATGQRVTLRCSPRSGDLSVYWYQQSLDQGLQFLIQYYNGEERAKGNILERFSAQQFPDLHSELNLSSLELGDSALYFCASSPHSGGPYNEQFFGPGTRLTVL.

Worth noting for this clone: The missing conserved phenylalanine or tryptophan at the end of this CDR3 makes a read error likely. The chain employs TRBV6-5 and TRBJ2-7; 8 bases fit TRBD1. This CDR3 contains 13 residues. The germline CDR1 and CDR2 sequences are MNHEY and SVGAGI. V lost 4 bases, J lost 7 bases, and 6 bases stayed unmatched. CDR3 DNA: TGTGCCAGCAGTTCTAGGACAGGGAGGGAGCAGTACATC. This sequence encodes CASSSRTGREQYI.

This chain connects TRBV5-1 to TRBJ2-5; TRBD2 agrees at 9 bases. The CDR3 runs 15 residues. The trim removed 3 bases at V and 5 bases at J, leaving 8 bases unmatched. Germline values: CDR1 SGHRS, CDR2 YFSETQ. CDR3 protein: CASSWGLAVRETQYF. The DNA for the CDR3 is TGCGCCAGCAGCTGGGGACTAGCCGTAAGGGAGACCCAGTACTTC.

The gene calls are TRBV7-3 and TRBJ2-1; D is perhaps TRBD2 (6 bases). This CDR3 has 16 amino acids. Germline V gene data show CDR1 as SGHTA and CDR2 as FQGTGA. Trimming took 1 base from V and 0 from J, leaving 10 bases between them. The CDR3 nucleotides are TGTGCCAGCAGCTTAAGGGGCGGGGACTCCTACAATGAGCAGTTCTTC. Protein: CASSLRGGDSYNEQFF.

This clone appeared a few times. V gene TRBV6-1 combines with J gene TRBJ2-7; 10 nucleotides match TRBD2. CDR1 is MNHNS, CDR2 SASEGT, per germline. After removal of 4 bases from V and 2 bases from J, the junction contained 8 bases not matched to a gene. The length of the CDR3 is 16 residues. The CDR3 is CASSAIAGGRTYEQYV. The CDR3 coding sequence is TGTGCCAGCAGTGCGATAGCGGGGGGACGAACCTACGAGCAGTACGTC.

This clone was seen a single time. The chain is built from TRBV6-2 or TRBV6-3 and TRBJ2-5; weak D call: TRBD2 (7 bases). V was shortened by 0 bases and J by 3 bases, with 17 bases between the two germline ends. CDR1 is MNHEY and CDR2 is SVGEGT in the germline V gene. The CDR3 runs 17 residues. The CDR3 coding sequence is TGTGCCAGCAGTTACTCATGGGGGGGGCCAATCGAAGAGACCCAGTACTTC. Translating gives CASSYSWGGPIEETQYF.

CDR3 coding DNA: TGTGCCTGGAGTGAAGGGAGGGGGGATCTCAATCAGCCCCAGCATTTT. This encodes CAWSEGRGDLNQPQHF. J is TRBJ1-5 and V is TRBV30, with D possibly TRBD1 on 6 matching bases. V lost 1 base to trimming and J lost 3 bases, with 16 bases between them. CDR3 length equals 16 residues. Germline V gives CDR1 GTSNPN, CDR2 SVGIG (reference sequence).

This chain connects TRBV6-4 to TRBJ2-6; D might be TRBD2 (5 bases). CDR1 and CDR2 from the germline V gene are MRHNA and SNTAGT. Deletions cut 5 bases from V and 2 bases from J, with 13 bases between. The CDR3 length is 16 residues. The CDR3 protein is CASSSDASTGANVLTF. The CDR3 bases are TGTGCCAGCAGTTCCGACGCTAGCACTGGGGCCAACGTCCTGACTTTC.

The genes are TRBV2 and TRBJ2-2; TRBD1 might be the D (6 bases). The V end lost 4 bases, the J end lost 5 bases, and 14 bases lay between the germline ends. Germline assignment: CDR1 SNHLY and CDR2 FYNNEI. This CDR3 region has 15 residues. DNA for the CDR3: TGTGCCAGCAGTGGACAGGAAGCTGGTACCGGGGAGCTGTTTTTT. Encoded protein: CASSGQEAGTGELFF.

The chain employs TRBV10-3 and TRBJ1-5, with 8 bases identical to TRBD1. Germline V gives CDR1 ENHRY, CDR2 SYGVKD. V was pared by 0 bases and J by 5 bases, with 9 bases of the junction left unmatched. The length of the CDR3 is 17 residues. CDR3 in DNA: TGTGCCATCAGTGAGTCAGTCGGGACAGGTGGGGATCAGCCCCAGCATTTT. It specifies CAISESVGTGGDQPQHF.